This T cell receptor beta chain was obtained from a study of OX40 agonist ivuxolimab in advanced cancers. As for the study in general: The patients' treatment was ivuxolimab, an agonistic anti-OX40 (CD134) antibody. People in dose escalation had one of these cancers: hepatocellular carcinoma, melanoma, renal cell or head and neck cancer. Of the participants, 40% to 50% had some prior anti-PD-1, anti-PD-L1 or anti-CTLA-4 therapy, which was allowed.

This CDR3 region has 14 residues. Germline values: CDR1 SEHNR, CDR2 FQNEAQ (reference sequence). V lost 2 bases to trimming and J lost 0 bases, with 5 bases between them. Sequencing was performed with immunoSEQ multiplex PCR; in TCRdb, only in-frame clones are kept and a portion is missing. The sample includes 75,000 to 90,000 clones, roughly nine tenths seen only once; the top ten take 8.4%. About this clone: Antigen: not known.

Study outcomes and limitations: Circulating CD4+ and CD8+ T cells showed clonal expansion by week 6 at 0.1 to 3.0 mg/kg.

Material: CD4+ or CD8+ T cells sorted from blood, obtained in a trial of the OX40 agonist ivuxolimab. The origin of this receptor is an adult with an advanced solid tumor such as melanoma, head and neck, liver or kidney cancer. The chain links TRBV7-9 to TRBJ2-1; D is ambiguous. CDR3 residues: CASSLIGSYNEQFF. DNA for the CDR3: TGTGCCAGCAGCTTAATTGGCTCCTACAATGAGCAGTTCTTC.